This T cell receptor beta chain originates from a study of T cell clonotyping in hematopoietic cell transplantation. Measured with immunoSEQ multiplex PCR; TCRdb has only the in-frame clones, and not every one. In the table there are 30,000 or so clones, about 94% of which are singletons. The CDR3 runs 13 residues. V lost 11 bases, J lost 0 bases, and 4 bases stayed unmatched. Germline loops: CDR1 LNHDA, CDR2 SQIVND (reference sequence). The sample consisted of PBMCs, taken 100 days after allogeneic stem cell transplant. V and J are TRBV19 and TRBJ2-3; 8 nucleotides agree with TRBD2. The receptor comes from a female patient aged 50-59 years who had an allogeneic stem cell transplant from a related donor, so the T cells may come from the graft donor. Some clones in this sample may be carry-over from other donors' samples. CDR3 bases: TGTGCCGCTGCGGGGGGTAGCACAGATACGCAGTATTTT. Its protein product is CAAAGGSTDTQYF.